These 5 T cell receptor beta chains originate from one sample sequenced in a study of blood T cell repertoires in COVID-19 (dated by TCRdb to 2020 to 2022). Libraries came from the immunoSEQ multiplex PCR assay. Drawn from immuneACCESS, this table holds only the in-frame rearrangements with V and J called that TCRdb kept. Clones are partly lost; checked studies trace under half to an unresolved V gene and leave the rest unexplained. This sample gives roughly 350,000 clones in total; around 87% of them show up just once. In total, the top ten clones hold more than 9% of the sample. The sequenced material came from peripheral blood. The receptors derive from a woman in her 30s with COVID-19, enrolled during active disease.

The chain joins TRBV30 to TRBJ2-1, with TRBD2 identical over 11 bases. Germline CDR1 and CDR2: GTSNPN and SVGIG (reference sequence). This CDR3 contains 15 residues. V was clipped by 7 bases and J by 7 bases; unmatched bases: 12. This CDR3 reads CAFSLAGGIMNEQFF. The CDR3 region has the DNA TGTGCCTTTTCTCTAGCGGGAGGTATCATGAATGAGCAGTTCTTC. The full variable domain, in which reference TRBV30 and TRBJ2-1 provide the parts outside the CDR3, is SQTIHQWPATLVQPVGSPLSLECTVEGTSNPNLYWYRQAAGRGLQLLFYSVGIGQISSEVPQNLSASRPQDRQFILSSKKLLLSDSGFYLCAFSLAGGIMNEQFFGPGTRLTVL.

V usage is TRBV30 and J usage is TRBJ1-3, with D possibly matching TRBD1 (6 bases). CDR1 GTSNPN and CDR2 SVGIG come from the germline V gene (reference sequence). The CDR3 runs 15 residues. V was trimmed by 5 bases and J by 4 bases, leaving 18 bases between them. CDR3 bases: TGTGCCTGGGACTCTACAGGGAATTTCGGAAACACCATATATTTT. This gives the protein CAWDSTGNFGNTIYF.

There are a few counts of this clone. Here the CDR3 DNA reads TGTGCCAGCAGCTTCCGACAGGGCCTAAATGAAAAACTGTTTTTT. Protein: CASSFRQGLNEKLFF. The chain uses TRBV9 and TRBJ1-4; TRBD1 matches 7 bases. Trimming cost V 4 bases and J 5 bases; bases outside gene matches: 8. The CDR3 extends over 15 amino acids. Germline V gives CDR1 SGDLS, CDR2 YYNGEE.

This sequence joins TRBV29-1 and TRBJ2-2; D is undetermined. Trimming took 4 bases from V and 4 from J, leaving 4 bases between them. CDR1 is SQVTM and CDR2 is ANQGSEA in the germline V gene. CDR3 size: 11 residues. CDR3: CSVVFTGELFF. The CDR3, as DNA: TGCAGCGTTGTCTTCACCGGGGAGCTGTTTTTT.

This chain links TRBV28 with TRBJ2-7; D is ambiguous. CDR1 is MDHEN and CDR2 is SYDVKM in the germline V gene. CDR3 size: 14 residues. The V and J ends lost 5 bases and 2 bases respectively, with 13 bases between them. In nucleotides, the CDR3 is TGTGCCAGCAGTACTACCGGAAAAACCTACGAGCAGTACTTC. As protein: CASSTTGKTYEQYF. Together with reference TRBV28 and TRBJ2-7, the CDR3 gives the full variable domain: DVKVTQSSRYLVKRTGEKVFLECVQDMDHENMFWYRQDPGLGLRLIYFSYDVKMKEKGDIPEGYSVSREKKERFSLILESASTNQTSMYLCASSTTGKTYEQYFGPGTRLTVT.